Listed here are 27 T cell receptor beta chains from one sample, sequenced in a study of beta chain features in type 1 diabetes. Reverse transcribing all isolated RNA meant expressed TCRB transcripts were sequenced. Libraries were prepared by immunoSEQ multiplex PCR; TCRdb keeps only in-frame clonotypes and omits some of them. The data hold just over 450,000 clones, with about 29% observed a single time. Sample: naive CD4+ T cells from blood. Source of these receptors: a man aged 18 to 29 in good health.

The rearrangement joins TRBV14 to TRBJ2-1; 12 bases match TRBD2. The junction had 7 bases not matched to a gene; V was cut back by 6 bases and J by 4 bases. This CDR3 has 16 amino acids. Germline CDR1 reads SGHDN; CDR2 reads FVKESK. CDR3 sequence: CASSSLAGGSYNEQFF. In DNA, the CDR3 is TGTGCCAGCAGTTCCCTAGCGGGAGGGTCTTACAATGAGCAGTTCTTC.

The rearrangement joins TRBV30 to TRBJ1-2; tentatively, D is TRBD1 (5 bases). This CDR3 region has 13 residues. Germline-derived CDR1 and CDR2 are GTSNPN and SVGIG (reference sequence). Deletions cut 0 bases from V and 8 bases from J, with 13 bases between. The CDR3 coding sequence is TGTGCCTGGAGTGTTTCACAGGTCGACGGCTACACCTTC. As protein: CAWSVSQVDGYTF.

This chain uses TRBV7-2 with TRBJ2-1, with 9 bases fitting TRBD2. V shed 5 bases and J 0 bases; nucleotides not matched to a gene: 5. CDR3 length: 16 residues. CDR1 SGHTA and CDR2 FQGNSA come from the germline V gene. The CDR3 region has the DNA TGTGCCAGCAGCCATTTTAGCGGGAGCTCCTACAATGAGCAGTTCTTC. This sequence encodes CASSHFSGSSYNEQFF.

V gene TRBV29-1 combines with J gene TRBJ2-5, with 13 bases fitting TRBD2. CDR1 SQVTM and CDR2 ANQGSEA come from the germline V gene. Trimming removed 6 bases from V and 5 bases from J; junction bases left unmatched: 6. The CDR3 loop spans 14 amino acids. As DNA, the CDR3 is TGCAGCGTGGGGGGGACTAGCGGGAAGGAGACCCAGTACTTC. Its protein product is CSVGGTSGKETQYF.

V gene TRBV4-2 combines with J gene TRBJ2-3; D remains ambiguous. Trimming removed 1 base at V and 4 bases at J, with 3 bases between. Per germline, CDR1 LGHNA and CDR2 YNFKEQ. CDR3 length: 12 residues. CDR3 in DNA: TGTGCCAGCAGCCAAGGCTCAGATACGCAGTATTTT. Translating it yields CASSQGSDTQYF.

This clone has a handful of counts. This CDR3 is CAWSAATGMTDTQYF. DNA of the CDR3: TGTGCCTGGAGTGCAGCGACTGGAATGACAGATACGCAGTATTTT. This chain uses TRBV30 with TRBJ2-3; no clear D. The CDR3 covers 15 residues. Germline CDR1 GTSNPN, CDR2 SVGIG (reference sequence). V lost 1 base, J lost 3 bases, and 14 bases lay in between. Drawing the rest from reference TRBV30 and TRBJ2-3, the complete variable domain is SQTIHQWPATLVQPVGSPLSLECTVEGTSNPNLYWYRQAAGRGLQLLFYSVGIGQISSEVPQNLSASRPQDRQFILSSKKLLLSDSGFYLCAWSAATGMTDTQYFGPGTRLTVL.

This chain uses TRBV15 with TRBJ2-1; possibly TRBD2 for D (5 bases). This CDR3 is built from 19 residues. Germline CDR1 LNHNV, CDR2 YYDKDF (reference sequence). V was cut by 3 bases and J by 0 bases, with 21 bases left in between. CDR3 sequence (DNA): TGTGCCACCAGCAGTCAACTAGGTAGGGTCACACTCTCCTACAATGAGCAGTTCTTC. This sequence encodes CATSSQLGRVTLSYNEQFF.

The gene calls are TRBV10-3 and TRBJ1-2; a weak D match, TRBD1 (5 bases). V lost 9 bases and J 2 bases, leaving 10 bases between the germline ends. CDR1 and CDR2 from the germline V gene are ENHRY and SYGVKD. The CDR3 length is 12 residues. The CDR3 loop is CAISRQNYGYTF. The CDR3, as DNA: TGTGCCATATCTCGACAGAACTATGGCTACACCTTC.

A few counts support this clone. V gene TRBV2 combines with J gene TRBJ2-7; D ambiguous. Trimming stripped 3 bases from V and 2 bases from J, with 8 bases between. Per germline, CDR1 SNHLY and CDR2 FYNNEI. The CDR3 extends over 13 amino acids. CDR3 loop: CASSDRSPYEQYF. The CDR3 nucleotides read TGTGCCAGCAGTGATCGGAGCCCCTACGAGCAGTACTTC. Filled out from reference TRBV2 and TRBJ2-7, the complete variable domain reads EPEVTQTPSHQVTQMGQEVILRCVPISNHLYFYWYRQILGQKVEFLVSFYNNEISEKSEIFDDQFSVERPDGSNFTLKIRSTKLEDSAMYFCASSDRSPYEQYFGPGTRLTVT.

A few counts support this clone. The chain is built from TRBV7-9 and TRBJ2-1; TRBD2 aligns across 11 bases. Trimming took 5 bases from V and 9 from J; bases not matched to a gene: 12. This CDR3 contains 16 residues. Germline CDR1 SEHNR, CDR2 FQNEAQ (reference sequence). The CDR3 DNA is TGTGCCAGCAGCCGTAGCACTAGCGGGAGCACCCCTGAGCAGTTCTTC. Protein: CASSRSTSGSTPEQFF.

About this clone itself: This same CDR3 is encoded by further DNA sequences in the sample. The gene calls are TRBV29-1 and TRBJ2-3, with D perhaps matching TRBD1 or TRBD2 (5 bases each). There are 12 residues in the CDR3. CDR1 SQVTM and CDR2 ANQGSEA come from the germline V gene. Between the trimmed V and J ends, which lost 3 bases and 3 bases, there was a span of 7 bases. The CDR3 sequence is CSVDEGTDTQYF. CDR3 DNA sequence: TGCAGCGTTGATGAGGGGACAGATACGCAGTATTTT.

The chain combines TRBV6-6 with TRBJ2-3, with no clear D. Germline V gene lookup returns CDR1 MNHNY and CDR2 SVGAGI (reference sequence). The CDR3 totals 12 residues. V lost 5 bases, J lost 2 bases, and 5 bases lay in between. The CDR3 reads CASSQNTDTQYF. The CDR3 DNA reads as TGTGCCAGCAGTCAAAACACAGATACGCAGTATTTT.

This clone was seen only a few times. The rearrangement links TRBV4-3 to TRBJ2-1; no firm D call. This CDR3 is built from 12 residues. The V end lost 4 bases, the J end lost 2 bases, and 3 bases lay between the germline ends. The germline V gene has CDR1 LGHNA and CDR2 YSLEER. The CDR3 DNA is TGCGCCAGCAGCCGGACCTACAATGAGCAGTTCTTC. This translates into CASSRTYNEQFF.

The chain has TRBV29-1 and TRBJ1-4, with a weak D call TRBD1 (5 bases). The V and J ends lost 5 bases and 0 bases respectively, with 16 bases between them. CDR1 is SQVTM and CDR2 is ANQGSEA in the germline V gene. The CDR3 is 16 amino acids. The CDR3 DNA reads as TGCAGCGTTTTAGGGACCCCGGCTGCAACTAATGAAAAACTGTTTTTT. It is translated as CSVLGTPAATNEKLFF.

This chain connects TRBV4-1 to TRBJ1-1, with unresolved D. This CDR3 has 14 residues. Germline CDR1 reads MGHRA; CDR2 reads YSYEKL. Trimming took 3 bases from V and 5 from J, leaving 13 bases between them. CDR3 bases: TGCGCCAGCAGCCACGCGCTCCGAGGGACTGAAGCTTTCTTT. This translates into CASSHALRGTEAFF.

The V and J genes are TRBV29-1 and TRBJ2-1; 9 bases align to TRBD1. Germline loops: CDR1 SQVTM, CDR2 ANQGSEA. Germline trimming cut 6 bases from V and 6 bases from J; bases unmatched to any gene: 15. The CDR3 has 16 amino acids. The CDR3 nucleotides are TGCAGCGTAACGGGGGCCGGGACAGGGATAACCAATGAGCAGTTCTTC. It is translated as CSVTGAGTGITNEQFF.

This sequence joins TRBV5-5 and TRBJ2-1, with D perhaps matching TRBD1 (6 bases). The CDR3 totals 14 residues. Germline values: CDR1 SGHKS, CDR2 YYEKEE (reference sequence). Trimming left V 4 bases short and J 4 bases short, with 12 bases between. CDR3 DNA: TGTGCCAGCAGCCCAAACAGGGTTTACAATGAGCAGTTCTTC. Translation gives CASSPNRVYNEQFF.

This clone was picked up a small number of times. The CDR3 sequence is CASRKTGTGKTLYF. As DNA, the CDR3 is TGTGCCAGCAGGAAAACCGGGACAGGAAAGACCCTGTACTTC. The chain couples TRBV2 to TRBJ2-4, with TRBD1 matching 8 bases. Germline trimming cut 6 bases from V and 15 bases from J; bases unmatched to any gene: 16. The CDR3 consists of 14 residues. Germline CDR1 is SNHLY and CDR2 is FYNNEI.

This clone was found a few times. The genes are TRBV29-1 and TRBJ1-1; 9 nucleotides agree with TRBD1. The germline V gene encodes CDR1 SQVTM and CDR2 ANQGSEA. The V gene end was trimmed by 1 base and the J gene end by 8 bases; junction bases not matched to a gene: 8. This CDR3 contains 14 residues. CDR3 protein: CSVEVPPGTGEAFF. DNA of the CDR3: TGCAGCGTTGAAGTACCCCCCGGGACAGGGGAAGCTTTCTTT.

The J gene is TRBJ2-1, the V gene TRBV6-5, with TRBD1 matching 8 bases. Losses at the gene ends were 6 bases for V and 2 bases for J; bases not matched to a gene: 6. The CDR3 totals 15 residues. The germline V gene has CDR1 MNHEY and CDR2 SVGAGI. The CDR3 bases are TGTGCCAGCAGCCTAGACAGGGGAGCCTACAATGAGCAGTTCTTC. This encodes CASSLDRGAYNEQFF.

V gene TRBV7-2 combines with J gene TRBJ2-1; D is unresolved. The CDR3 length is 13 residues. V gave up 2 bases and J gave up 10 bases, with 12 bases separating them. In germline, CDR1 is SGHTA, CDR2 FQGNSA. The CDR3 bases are TGTGCCAGCAGCTTAAAGACGGGCAACGAGCAGTTCTTC. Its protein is CASSLKTGNEQFF.

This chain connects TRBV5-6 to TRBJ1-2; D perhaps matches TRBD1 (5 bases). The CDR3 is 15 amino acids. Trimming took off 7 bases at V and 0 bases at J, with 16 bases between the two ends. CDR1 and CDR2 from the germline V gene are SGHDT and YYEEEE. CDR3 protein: CASCRRGPANYGYTF. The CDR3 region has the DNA TGTGCCAGCTGCCGGAGGGGCCCCGCTAACTATGGCTACACCTTC.

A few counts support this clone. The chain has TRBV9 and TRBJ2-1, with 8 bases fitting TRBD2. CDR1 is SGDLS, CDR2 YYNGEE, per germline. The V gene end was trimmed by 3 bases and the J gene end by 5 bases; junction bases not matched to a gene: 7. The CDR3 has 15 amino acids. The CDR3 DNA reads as TGTGCCAGCAGCGAACTAGCGGTAAGAAACAATGAGCAGTTCTTC. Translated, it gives CASSELAVRNNEQFF.

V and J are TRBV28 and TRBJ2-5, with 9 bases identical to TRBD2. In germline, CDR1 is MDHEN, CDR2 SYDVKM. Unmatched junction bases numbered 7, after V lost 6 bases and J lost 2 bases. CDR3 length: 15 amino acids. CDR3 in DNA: TGTGCCAGCAGCCCACGTAGCGGGGGACAAGAGACCCAGTACTTC. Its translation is CASSPRSGGQETQYF.

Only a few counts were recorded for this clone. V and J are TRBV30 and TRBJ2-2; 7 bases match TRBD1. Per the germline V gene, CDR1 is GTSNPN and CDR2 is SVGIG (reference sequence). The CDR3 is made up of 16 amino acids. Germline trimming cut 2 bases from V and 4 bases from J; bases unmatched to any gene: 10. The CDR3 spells CAWSSGDSYRTGELFF. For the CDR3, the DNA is TGTGCCTGGAGTTCAGGGGACAGTTACCGCACCGGGGAGCTGTTTTTT.

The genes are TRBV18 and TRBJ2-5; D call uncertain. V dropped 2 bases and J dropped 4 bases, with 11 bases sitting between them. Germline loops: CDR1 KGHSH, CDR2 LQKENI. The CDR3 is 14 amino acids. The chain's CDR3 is CASSPLDAAETQYF. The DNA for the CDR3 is TGTGCCAGCTCACCATTAGATGCGGCAGAGACCCAGTACTTC.

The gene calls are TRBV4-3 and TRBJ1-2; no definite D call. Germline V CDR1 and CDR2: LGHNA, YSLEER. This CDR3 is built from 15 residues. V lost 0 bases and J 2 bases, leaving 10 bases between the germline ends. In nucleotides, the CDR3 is TGCGCCAGCAGCCAAGATTTCTCAGGCAACTATGGCTACACCTTC. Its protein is CASSQDFSGNYGYTF.